These 6 T cell receptor beta chains were all obtained from the same sample, sequenced in a study of blood T cell repertoires in COVID-19. Method: immunoSEQ multiplex PCR; TCRdb's copy keeps in-frame clones and lacks some. The sample shows roughly 670,000 clones, around 90% of them seen only once. Source material: peripheral blood. These receptors were collected from a woman aged 18-35 years with acute or convalescent COVID-19.

The V call is TRBV5-1, the J call TRBJ1-2, with D possibly matching TRBD1 (6 bases). The CDR3 loop spans 13 amino acids. V lost 2 bases and J lost 3, with 8 bases in between. Germline values: CDR1 SGHRS, CDR2 YFSETQ. The CDR3 is CASSFRGDYGYTF. In DNA form, the CDR3 reads TGCGCCAGCAGCTTCAGGGGTGACTATGGCTACACCTTC.

The chain links TRBV1 to TRBJ2-2; the D call of TRBD1 is as the table states it, not checked on the DNA. TRBV1 is shown as a pseudogene. This CDR3 has 16 amino acids. In DNA, the CDR3 is TGCACCAGCAGCCAGCCGGACAGAGGATTGGGGGGGGAGCTGTTTTTT. This codes for CTSSQPDRGLGGELFF.

The genes are TRBV5-6 and TRBJ1-5; D unresolved. The CDR3 length is 15 residues. V lost 4 bases to trimming and J lost 0 bases, with 11 bases between them. Germline lookup yields CDR1 SGHDT and CDR2 YYEEEE. The CDR3 protein is CASSPQMYSNQPQHF. CDR3 bases: TGTGCCAGCAGCCCTCAGATGTATAGCAATCAGCCCCAGCATTTT. The full variable domain, with the rest looked up from reference TRBV5-6 and TRBJ1-5, is DAGVTQSPTHLIKTRGQQVTLRCSPKSGHDTVSWYQQALGQGPQFIFQYYEEEERQRGNFPDRFSGHQFPNYSSELNVNALLLGDSALYLCASSPQMYSNQPQHFGDGTRLSIL.

V gene TRBV27 combines with J gene TRBJ1-5, with TRBD1 matching 7 bases. Germline V gene data show CDR1 as MNHEY and CDR2 as SMNVEV (reference sequence). This CDR3 is 14 amino acids long. The V segment lost 5 bases and the J segment 4 bases; nucleotides outside the gene matches: 5. The CDR3 protein is CASSPGTENQPQHF. The CDR3 DNA sequence: TGTGCCAGCAGTCCGGGGACAGAAAATCAGCCCCAGCATTTT.

The chain recombines TRBV4-1 with TRBJ1-4, with a weak D call TRBD1 (5 bases). CDR1 and CDR2 from the germline V gene are MGHRA and YSYEKL. This CDR3 is 16 amino acids long. V lost 4 bases, J lost 0 bases, and 12 bases lay in between. This CDR3 reads CASSRRQYATNEKLFF. Here the CDR3 DNA reads TGCGCCAGCAGCCGACGACAGTATGCAACTAATGAAAAACTGTTTTTT.

The gene calls are TRBV2 and TRBJ2-1; D is possibly TRBD1 (6 bases). The germline V and J ends were trimmed by 2 bases and 2 bases, with 7 bases remaining between them. In germline, CDR1 is SNHLY, CDR2 FYNNEI. This CDR3 is built from 14 residues. In nucleotides, the CDR3 is TGTGCCAGCAGTGAACAGGGGCCCTACAATGAGCAGTTCTTC. Its protein product is CASSEQGPYNEQFF.